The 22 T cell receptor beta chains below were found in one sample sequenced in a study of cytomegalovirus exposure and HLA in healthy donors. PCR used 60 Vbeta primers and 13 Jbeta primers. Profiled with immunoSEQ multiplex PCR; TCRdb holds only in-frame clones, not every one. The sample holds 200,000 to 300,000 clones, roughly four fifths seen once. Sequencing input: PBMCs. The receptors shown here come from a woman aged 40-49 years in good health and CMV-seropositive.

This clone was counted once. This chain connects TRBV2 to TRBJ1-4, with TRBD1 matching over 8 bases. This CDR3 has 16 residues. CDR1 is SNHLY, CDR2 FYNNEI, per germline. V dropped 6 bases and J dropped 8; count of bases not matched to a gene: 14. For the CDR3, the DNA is TGTGCCAGCAGCACCGGGACAGGAGTGTTGAGCGAAAAACTGTTTTTT. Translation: CASSTGTGVLSEKLFF.

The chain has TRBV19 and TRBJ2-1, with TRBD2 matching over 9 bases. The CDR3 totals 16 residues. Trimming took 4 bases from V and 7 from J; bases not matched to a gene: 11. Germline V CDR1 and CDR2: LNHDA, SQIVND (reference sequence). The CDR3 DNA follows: TGTGCCAGTAGTACACCAATGGGACTAGCCAAAAATGAGCAGTTCTTC. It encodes CASSTPMGLAKNEQFF.

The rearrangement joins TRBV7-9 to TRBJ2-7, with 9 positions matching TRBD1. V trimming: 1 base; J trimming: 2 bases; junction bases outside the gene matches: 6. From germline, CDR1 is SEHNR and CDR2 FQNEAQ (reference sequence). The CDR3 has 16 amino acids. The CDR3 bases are TGTGCCAGCAGCTTAGGCGTCGGGACAGGGACCTACGAGCAGTACTTC. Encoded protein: CASSLGVGTGTYEQYF.

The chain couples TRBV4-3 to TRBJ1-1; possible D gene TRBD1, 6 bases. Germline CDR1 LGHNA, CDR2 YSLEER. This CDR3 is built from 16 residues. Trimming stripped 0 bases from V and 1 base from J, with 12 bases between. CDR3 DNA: TGCGCCAGCAGCCAAGATGCGTACAGGGAGAACACTGAAGCTTTCTTT. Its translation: CASSQDAYRENTEAFF.

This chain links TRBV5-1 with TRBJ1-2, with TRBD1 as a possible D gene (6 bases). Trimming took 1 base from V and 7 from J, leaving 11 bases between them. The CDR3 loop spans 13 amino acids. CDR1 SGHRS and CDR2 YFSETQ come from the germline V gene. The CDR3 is CASSLQGLAGYTF. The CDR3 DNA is TGCGCCAGCAGCTTGCAGGGGCTTGCTGGCTACACCTTC.

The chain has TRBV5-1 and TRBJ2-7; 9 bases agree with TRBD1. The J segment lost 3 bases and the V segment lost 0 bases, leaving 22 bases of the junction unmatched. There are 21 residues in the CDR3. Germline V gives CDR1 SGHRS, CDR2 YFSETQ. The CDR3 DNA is TGCGCCAGCAGCTTGGACCCCGACGGAGGGTCGACAGGGGGAGGGGGCTACGAGCAGTACTTC. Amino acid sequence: CASSLDPDGGSTGGGGYEQYF.

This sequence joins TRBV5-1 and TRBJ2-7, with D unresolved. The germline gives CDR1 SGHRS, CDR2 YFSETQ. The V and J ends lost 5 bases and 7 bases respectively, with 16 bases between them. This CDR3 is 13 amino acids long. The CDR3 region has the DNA TGCGCCAGCAGGGCAGGCAACGCTTTGGAGCAGTACTTC. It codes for CASRAGNALEQYF.

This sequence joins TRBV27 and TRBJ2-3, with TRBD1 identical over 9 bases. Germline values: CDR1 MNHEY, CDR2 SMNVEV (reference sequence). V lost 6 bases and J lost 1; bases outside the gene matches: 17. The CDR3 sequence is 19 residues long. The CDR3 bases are TGTGCCAGCAGACCTCTCTCCTTCGACAGGGGGGCGGGCACAGATACGCAGTATTTT. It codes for CASRPLSFDRGAGTDTQYF.

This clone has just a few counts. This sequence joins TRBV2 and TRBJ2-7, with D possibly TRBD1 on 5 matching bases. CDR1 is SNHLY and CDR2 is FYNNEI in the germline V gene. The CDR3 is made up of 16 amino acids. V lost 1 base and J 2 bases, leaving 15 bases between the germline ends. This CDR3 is CASSEGQPPSAYEQYF. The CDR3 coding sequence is TGTGCCAGCAGTGAAGGACAGCCACCTTCAGCCTACGAGCAGTACTTC. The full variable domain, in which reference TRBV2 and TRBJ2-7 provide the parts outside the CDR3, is EPEVTQTPSHQVTQMGQEVILRCVPISNHLYFYWYRQILGQKVEFLVSFYNNEISEKSEIFDDQFSVERPDGSNFTLKIRSTKLEDSAMYFCASSEGQPPSAYEQYFGPGTRLTVT.

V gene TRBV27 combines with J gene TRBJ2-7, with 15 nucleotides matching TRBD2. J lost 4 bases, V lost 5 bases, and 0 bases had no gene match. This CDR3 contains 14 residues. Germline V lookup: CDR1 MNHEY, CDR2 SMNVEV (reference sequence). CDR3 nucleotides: TGTGCCAGCAGTGGACTAGCGGGAGGGTACGAGCAGTACTTC. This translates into CASSGLAGGYEQYF.

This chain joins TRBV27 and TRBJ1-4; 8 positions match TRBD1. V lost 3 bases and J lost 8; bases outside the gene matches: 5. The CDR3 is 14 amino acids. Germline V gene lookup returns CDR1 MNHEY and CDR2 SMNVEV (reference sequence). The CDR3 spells CASSLTGVEEKLFF. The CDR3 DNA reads TGTGCCAGCAGTTTGACAGGGGTAGAAGAAAAACTGTTTTTT.

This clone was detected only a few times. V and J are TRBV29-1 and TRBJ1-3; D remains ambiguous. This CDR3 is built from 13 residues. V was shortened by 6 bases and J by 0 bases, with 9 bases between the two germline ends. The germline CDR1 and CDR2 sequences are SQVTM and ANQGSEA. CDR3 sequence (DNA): TGCAGCGTCAACCTATACTCTGGAAACACCATATATTTT. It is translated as CSVNLYSGNTIYF.

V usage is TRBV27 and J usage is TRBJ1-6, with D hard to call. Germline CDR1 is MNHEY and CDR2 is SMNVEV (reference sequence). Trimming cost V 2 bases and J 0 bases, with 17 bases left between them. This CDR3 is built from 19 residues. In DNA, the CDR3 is TGTGCCAGCAGTTTAGACCGATATGGCGGGAGCTCCTATAATTCACCCCTCCACTTT. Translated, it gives CASSLDRYGGSSYNSPLHF.

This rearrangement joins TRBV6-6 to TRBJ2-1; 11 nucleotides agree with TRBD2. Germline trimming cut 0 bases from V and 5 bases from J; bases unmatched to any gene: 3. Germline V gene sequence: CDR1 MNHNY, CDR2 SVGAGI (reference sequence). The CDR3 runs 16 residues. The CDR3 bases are TGTGCCAGCAGTTACTCCGAGACTAGCGGGAACAATGAGCAGTTCTTC. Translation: CASSYSETSGNNEQFF.

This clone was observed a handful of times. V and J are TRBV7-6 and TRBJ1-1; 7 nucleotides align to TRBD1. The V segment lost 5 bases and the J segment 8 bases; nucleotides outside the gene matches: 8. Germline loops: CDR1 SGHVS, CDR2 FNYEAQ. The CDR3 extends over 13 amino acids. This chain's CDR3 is CASSPRTGLEAFF. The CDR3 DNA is TGTGCCAGCAGCCCTCGGACAGGCCTGGAAGCTTTCTTT.

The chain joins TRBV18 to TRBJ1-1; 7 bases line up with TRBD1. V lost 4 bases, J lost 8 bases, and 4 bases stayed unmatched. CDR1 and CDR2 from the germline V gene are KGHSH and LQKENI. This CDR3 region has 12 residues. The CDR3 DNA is TGTGCCAGCTCACAACAGGGGAACGAAGCTTTCTTT. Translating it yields CASSQQGNEAFF.

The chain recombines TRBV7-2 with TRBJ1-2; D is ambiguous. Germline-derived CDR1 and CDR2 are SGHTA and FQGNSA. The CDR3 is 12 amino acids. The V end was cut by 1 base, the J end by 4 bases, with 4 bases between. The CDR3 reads CASSLDIYGYTF. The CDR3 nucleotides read TGTGCCAGCAGCTTAGACATCTATGGCTACACCTTC. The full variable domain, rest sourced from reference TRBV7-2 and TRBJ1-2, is GAGVSQSPSNKVTEKGKDVELRCDPISGHTALYWYRQSLGQGLEFLIYFQGNSAPDKSGLPSDRFSAERTGGSVSTLTIQRTQQEDSAVYLCASSLDIYGYTFGSGTRLTVV.

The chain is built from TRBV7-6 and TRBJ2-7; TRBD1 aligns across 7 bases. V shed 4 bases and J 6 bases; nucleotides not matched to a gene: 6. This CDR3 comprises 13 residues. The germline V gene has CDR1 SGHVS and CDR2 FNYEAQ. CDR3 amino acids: CASSSTGVGEQYF. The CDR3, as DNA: TGTGCCAGCAGCTCAACAGGGGTGGGCGAGCAGTACTTC. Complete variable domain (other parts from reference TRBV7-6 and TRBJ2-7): GAGVSQSPRYKVTKRGQDVALRCDPISGHVSLYWYRQALGQGPEFLTYFNYEAQQDKSGLPNDRFSAERPEGSISTLTIQRTEQRDSAMYRCASSSTGVGEQYFGPGTRLTVT.

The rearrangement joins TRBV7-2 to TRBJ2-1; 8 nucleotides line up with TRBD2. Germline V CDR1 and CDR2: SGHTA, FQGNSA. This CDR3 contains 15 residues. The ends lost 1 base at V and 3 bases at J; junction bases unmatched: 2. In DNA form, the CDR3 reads TGTGCCAGCAGCTTAGGCGGGAGGAGCTACAATGAGCAGTTCTTC. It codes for CASSLGGRSYNEQFF.

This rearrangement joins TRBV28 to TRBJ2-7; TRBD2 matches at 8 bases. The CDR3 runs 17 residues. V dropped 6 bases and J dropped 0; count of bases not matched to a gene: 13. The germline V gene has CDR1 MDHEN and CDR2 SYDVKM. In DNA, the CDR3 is TGTGCCAGCAGCACCGTGGGACGCGGGAGGTCCTCCTACGAGCAGTACTTC. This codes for CASSTVGRGRSSYEQYF.

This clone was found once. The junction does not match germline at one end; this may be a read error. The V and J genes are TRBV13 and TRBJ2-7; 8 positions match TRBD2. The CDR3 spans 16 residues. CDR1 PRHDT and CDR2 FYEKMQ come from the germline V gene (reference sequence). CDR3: CAGSLGASGYTYEQYF. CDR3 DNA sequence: TGTGCCGGCAGCTTAGGGGCTAGCGGGTATACCTACGAGCAGTACTTC.

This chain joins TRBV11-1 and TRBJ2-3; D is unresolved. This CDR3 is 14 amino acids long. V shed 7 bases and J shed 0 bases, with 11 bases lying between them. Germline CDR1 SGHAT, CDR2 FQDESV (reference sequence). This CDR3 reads CASTTVTSTDTQYF. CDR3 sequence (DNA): TGTGCCAGCACCACAGTTACTAGCACAGATACGCAGTATTTT. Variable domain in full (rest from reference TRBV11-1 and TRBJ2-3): EAEVAQSPRYKITEKSQAVAFWCDPISGHATLYWYRQILGQGPELLVQFQDESVVDDSQLPKDRFSAERLKGVDSTLKIQPAELGDSAMYLCASTTVTSTDTQYFGPGTRLTVL.